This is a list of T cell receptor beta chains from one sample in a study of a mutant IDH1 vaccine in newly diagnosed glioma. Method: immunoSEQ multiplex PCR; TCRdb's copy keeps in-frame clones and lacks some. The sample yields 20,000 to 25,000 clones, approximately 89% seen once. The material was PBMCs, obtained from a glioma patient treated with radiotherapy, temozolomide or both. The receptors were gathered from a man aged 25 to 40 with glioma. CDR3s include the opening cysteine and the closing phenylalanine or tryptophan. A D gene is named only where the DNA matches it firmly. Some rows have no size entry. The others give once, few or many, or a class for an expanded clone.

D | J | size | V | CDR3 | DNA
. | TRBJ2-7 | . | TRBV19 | CASSIVRGSSYEQYF | TGTGCCAGTAGTATAGTCCGGGGGTCTTCCTACGAGCAGTACTTC
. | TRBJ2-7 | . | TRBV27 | CASSLRGAVSYEQYF | TGTGCCAGCAGTTTAAGGGGGGCGGTCTCCTACGAGCAGTACTTC
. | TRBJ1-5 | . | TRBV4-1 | CASSLGSPLSNQPQHF | TGCGCCAGCAGCCTCGGGTCCCCTCTAAGCAATCAGCCCCAGCATTTT
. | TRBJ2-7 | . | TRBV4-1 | CASSQENRGGGYEQYF | TGCGCCAGCAGCCAAGAAAACCGGGGCGGTGGCTACGAGCAGTACTTC
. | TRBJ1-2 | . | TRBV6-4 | CASSDLGGSLLSYTF | TGTGCCAGCAGTGACTTAGGCGGATCCCTCCTCAGCTACACCTTC
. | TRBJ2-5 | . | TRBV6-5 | CASSYGERTYQETQYF | TGTGCCAGCAGTTACGGGGAGCGTACGTACCAAGAGACCCAGTACTTC
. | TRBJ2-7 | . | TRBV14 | CASSRLGAGLKNYEQYF | TGTGCCAGCAGCCGATTGGGGGCTGGACTAAAAAATTACGAGCAGTACTTC
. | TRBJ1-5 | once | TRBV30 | CAWAGDRNQPQHF | TGTGCCTGGGCCGGGGACCGAAATCAGCCCCAGCATTTT
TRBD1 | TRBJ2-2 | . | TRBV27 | CASSLGTANTGELFF | TGTGCCAGTTCACTCGGGACAGCGAACACCGGGGAGCTGTTTTTT
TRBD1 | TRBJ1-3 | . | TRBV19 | CASSRQGQFGNTIYF | TGTGCCAGTAGTCGACAGGGGCAATTTGGAAACACCATATATTTT
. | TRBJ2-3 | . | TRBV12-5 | CASGLPRDFGSTDTQYF | TGTGCTAGTGGTTTGCCCCGGGACTTTGGGAGCACAGATACGCAGTATTTT
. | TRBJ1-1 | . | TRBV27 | CASSQLQGRGTEAFF | TGTGCCAGCAGCCAACTCCAGGGGCGAGGCACTGAAGCTTTCTTT
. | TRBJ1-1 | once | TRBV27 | CASSFTWGMGTEAFF | TGTGCCAGCAGTTTTACTTGGGGCATGGGGACTGAAGCTTTCTTT
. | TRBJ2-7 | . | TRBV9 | CASSVSHDSYEQYF | TGTGCCAGCAGCGTGAGCCACGACTCCTACGAGCAGTACTTC
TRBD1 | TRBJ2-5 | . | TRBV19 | CASSPQQGGETQYF | TGTGCCAGTAGTCCCCAACAGGGGGGAGAGACCCAGTACTTC
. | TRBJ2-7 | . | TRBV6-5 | CASRETLQRYEQYF | TGTGCCAGCAGGGAGACCCTTCAGCGGTACGAGCAGTACTTC
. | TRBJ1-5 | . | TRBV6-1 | CASSAGGNQPQHF | TGTGCCAGCAGTGCGGGTGGCAATCAGCCCCAGCATTTT
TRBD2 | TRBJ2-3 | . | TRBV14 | CASSQESGSWSTDTQYF | TGTGCCAGCAGCCAAGAAAGCGGGAGTTGGAGCACAGATACGCAGTATTTT
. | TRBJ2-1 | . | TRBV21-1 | CASSKEDSRNNEQFF | TGTGCCAGCAGCAAAGAGGACAGTAGGAACAATGAGCAGTTCTTC
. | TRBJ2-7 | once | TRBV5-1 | CASSLGADLIYEQYF | TGCGCCAGCAGCTTGGGGGCGGACCTAATCTACGAGCAGTACTTC
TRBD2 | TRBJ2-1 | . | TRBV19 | CASSIDLLAGAPYNEQFF | TGTGCCAGTAGTATAGATCTGCTAGCGGGAGCTCCCTACAATGAGCAGTTCTTC
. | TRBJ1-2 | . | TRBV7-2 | CASSPTTTTNYGYTF | TGTGCCAGCAGCCCGACAACTACTACTAACTATGGCTACACCTTC
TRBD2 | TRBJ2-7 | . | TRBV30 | CAWSADGTSPKLDF | TGTGCCTGGAGTGCGGATGGGACTAGTCCCAAACTTGACTTC
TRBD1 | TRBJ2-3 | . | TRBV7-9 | CASSLRDRGFTDTQYF | TGTGCCAGCAGCTTACGGGACAGGGGCTTTACAGATACGCAGTATTTT
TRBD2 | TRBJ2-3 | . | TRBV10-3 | CAIGAGEALDTQYF | TGTGCCATCGGAGCGGGAGAGGCCCTGGATACGCAGTATTTT
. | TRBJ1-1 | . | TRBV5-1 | CASSPGHGVNTEAFF | TGCGCCAGCAGCCCAGGACACGGGGTAAACACTGAAGCTTTCTTT
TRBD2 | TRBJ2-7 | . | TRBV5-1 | CASSLVGGITREQYF | TGCGCCAGCAGCTTGGTCGGGGGGATCACCCGCGAGCAGTACTTC
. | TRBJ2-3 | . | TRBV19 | CASGHVGNTATDTQYF | TGTGCCAGTGGGCATGTCGGGAATACTGCCACAGATACGCAGTATTTT
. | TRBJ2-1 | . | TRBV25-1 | CASSGNRGEWRYNEQFF | TGTGCCAGCAGTGGAAACCGGGGCGAATGGAGATACAATGAGCAGTTCTTC
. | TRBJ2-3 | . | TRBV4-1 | CASSQESGSDTQYF | TGCGCCAGCAGCCAAGAGTCTGGATCAGATACGCAGTATTTT
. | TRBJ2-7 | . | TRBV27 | CASSFREGARYEQYF | TGTGCCAGCAGTTTTCGTGAGGGCGCGAGGTACGAGCAGTACTTC
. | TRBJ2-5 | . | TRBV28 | CASSPGDGDWETQYF | TGTGCCAGCAGTCCGGGGGACGGTGATTGGGAGACCCAGTACTTC
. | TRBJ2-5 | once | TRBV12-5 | CASGLTETQYF | TGTGCTAGTGGTTTGACAGAGACCCAGTACTTC
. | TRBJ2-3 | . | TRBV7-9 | CASSSALGAQYF | TGTGCCAGCAGCTCGGCCCTCGGGGCGCAGTATTTT
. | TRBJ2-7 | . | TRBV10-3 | CAISLDNEQYF | TGTGCCATCAGTCTCGACAACGAGCAGTACTTC
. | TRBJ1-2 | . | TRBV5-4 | CASRIPLGILGYGYTF | TGTGCCAGCAGAATACCATTGGGAATTTTGGGCTATGGCTACACCTTC
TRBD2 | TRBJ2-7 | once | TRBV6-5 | CASSPPRSGSNEQYF | TGTGCCAGCAGTCCCCCGAGGAGCGGGAGCAACGAGCAGTACTTC
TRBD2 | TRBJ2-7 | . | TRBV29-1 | CSAGDPATSGYEQYF | TGCAGCGCGGGGGACCCAGCGACTAGCGGCTACGAGCAGTACTTC
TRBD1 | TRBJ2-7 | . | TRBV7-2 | CASTRQGTSYEQYF | TGTGCCAGCACCAGACAGGGAACGTCCTACGAGCAGTACTTC
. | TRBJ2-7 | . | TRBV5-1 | CASSLAQSGDEQYF | TGCGCCAGCAGCTTGGCCCAGTCCGGGGACGAGCAGTACTTC
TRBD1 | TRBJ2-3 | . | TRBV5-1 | CASSGGQDRTDTQYF | TGCGCCAGCAGCGGGGGACAGGATCGCACAGATACGCAGTATTTT
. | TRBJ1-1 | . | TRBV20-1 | CSASPSTEAFF | TGCAGTGCTAGCCCCAGCACTGAAGCTTTCTTT
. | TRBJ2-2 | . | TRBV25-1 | CASSELTAGELFF | TGTGCCAGCAGTGAACTGACGGCCGGGGAGCTGTTTTTT
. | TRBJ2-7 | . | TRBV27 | CASSRQGGNYEQYF | TGTGCCAGCAGTCGACAGGGAGGGAACTACGAGCAGTACTTC
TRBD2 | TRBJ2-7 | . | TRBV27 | CASSTLQRGNYEQYF | TGTGCCAGCAGTACGTTGCAGCGGGGAAACTACGAGCAGTACTTC
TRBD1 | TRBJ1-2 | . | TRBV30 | CAWSGGTVGGYTF | TGTGCCTGGAGTGGGGGGACAGTAGGTGGCTACACCTTC
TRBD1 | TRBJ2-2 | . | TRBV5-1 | CASSQGQGEVGELFF | TGCGCCAGCAGCCAGGGACAGGGTGAGGTCGGGGAGCTGTTTTTT
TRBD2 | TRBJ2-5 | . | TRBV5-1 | CASSIRLAGEETQYF | TGCGCCAGCAGCATCCGACTAGCGGGAGAAGAGACCCAGTACTTC
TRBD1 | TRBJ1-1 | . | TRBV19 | CASSIRTGAEAFF | TGTGCCAGTAGTATTAGGACAGGGGCTGAAGCTTTCTTT
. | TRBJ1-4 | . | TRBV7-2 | CASSGTNEKLFF | TGTGCCAGCAGCGGGACTAATGAAAAACTGTTTTTT
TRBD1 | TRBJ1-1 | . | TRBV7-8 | CASSQGGSRAEAFF | TGTGCCAGCAGCCAGGGGGGGAGTAGGGCTGAAGCTTTCTTT
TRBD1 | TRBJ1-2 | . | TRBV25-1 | CASSDAPGQGARGYTF | TGTGCCAGCAGTGATGCTCCGGGACAGGGGGCCAGGGGCTACACCTTC
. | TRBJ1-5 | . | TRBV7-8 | CASSLGVPAGNQPQHF | TGTGCCAGCAGCTTAGGGGTCCCGGCTGGCAATCAGCCCCAGCATTTT
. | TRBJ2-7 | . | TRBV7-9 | CASSLGGDDEQYF | TGTGCCAGCAGCTTAGGGGGTGACGACGAGCAGTACTTC